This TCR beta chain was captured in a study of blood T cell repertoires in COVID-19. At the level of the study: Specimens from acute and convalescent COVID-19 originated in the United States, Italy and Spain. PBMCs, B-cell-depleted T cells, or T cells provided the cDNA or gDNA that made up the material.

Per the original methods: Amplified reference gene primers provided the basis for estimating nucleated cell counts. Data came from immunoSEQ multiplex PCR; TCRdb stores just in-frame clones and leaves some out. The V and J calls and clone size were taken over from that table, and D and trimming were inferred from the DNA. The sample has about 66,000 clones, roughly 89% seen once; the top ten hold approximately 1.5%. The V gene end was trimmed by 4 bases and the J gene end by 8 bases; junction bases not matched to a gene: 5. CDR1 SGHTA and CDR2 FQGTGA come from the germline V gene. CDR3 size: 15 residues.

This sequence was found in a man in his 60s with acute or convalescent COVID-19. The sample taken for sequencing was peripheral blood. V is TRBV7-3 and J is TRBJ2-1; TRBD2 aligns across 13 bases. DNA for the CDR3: TGTGCCAGCAGCTCACCACTAGCGGGGGGGCATGAGCAGTTCTTC. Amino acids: CASSSPLAGGHEQFF.